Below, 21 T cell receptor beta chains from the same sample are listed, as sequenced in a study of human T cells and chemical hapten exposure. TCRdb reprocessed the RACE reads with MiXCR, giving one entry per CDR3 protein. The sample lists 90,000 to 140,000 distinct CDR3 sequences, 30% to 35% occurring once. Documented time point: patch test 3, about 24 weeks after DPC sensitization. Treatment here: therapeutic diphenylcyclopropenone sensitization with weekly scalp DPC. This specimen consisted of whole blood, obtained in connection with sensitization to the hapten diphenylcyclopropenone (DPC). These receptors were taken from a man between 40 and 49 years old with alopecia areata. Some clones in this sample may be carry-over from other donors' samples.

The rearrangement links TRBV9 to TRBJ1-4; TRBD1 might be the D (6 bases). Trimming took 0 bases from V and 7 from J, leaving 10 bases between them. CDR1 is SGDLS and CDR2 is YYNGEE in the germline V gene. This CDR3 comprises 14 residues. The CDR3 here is CASSVAGEGEKLFF. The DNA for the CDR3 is TGTGCCAGCAGCGTAGCAGGGGAAGGTGAAAAACTGTTTTTT. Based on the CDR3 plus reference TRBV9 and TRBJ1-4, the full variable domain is DSGVTQTPKHLITATGQRVTLRCSPRSGDLSVYWYQQSLDQGLQFLIQYYNGEERAKGNILERFSAQQFPDLHSELNLSSLELGDSALYFCASSVAGEGEKLFFGSGTQLSVL.

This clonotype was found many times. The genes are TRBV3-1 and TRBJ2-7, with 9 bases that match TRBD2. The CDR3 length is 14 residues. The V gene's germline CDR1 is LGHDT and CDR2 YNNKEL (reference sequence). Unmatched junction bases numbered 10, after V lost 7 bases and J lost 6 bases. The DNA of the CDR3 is TGTGCCAGCACAGGGGGACTAGCACTCGGCGAGCAGTACTTC. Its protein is CASTGGLALGEQYF.

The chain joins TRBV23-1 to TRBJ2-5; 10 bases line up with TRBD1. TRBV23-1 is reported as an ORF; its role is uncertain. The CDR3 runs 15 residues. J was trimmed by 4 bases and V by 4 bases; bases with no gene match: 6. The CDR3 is CASSRQTGGSETQYF. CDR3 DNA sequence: TGCGCCAGCAGTCGACAGACAGGGGGCTCAGAGACCCAGTACTTC.

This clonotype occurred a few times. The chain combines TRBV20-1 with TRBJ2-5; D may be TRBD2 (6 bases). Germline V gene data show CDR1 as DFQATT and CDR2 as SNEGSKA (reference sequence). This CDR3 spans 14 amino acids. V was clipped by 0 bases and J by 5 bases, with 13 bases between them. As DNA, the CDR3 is TGCAGTGCTAGAGAACCTATTCGGGGGGAGACCCAGTACTTC. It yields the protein CSAREPIRGETQYF.

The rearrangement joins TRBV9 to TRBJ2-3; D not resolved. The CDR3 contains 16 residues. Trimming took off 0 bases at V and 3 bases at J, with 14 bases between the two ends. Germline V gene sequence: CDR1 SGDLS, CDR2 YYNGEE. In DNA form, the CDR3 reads TGTGCCAGCAGCGTAGATCTGGCCTTAGGGACAGATACGCAGTATTTT. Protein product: CASSVDLALGTDTQYF. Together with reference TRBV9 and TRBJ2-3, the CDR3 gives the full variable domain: DSGVTQTPKHLITATGQRVTLRCSPRSGDLSVYWYQQSLDQGLQFLIQYYNGEERAKGNILERFSAQQFPDLHSELNLSSLELGDSALYFCASSVDLALGTDTQYFGPGTRLTVL.

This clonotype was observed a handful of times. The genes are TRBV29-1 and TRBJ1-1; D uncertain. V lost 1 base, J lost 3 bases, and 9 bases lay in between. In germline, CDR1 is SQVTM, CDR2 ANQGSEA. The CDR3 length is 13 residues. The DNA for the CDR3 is TGCAGCGTTGAAGGCCAGAAGGACACTGAAGCTTTCTTT. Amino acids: CSVEGQKDTEAFF. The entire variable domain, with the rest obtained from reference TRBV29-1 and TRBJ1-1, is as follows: SAVISQKPSRDICQRGTSLTIQCQVDSQVTMMFWYRQQPGQSLTLIATANQGSEATYESGFVIDKFPISRPNLTFSTLTVSNMSPEDSSIYLCSVEGQKDTEAFFGQGTRLTVV.

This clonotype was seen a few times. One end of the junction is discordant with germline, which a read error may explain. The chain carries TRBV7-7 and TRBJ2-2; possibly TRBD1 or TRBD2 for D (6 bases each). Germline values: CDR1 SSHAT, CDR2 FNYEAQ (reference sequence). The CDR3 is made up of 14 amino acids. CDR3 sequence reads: CASSLGGRGGELFF. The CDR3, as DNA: TGTGCTAGCAGCTTAGGGGGGCGCGGCGGGGAGCTGTTTTTT.

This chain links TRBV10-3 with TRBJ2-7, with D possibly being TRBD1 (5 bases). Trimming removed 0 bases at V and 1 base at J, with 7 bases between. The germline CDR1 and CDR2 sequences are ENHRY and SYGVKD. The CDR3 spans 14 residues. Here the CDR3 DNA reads TGTGCCATCAGTGAGTCAGCAGGGTCCTACGAGCAGTACTTC. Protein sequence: CAISESAGSYEQYF.

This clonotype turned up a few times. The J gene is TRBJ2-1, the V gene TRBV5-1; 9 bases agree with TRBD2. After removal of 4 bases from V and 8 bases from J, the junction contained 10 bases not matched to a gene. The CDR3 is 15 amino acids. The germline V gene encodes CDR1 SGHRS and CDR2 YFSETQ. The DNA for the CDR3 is TGCGCCAGCAGCCCCCCGGCGGGAGGGACCGATGAGCAGTTCTTC. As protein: CASSPPAGGTDEQFF.

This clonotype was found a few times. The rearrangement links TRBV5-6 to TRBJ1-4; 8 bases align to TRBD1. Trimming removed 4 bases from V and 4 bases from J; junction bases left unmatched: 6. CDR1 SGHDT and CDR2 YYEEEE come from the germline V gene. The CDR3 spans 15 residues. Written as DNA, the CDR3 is TGTGCCAGCAGCGCGCAGGGGGCCTTTAATGAAAAACTGTTTTTT. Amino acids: CASSAQGAFNEKLFF. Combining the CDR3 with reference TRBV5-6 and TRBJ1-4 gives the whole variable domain DAGVTQSPTHLIKTRGQQVTLRCSPKSGHDTVSWYQQALGQGPQFIFQYYEEEERQRGNFPDRFSGHQFPNYSSELNVNALLLGDSALYLCASSAQGAFNEKLFFGSGTQLSVL.

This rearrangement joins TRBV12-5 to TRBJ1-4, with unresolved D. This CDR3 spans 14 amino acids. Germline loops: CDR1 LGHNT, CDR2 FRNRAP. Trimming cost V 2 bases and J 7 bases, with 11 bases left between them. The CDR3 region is CASGLPRRREKLFF. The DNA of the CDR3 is TGTGCTAGTGGTTTGCCCAGGCGACGTGAAAAACTGTTTTTT.

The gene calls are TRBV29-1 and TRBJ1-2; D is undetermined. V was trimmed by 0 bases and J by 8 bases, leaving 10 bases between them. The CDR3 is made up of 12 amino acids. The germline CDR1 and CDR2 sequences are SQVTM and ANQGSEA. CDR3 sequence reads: CSVEDLGSGYTF. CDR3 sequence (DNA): TGCAGCGTTGAAGATCTTGGCAGCGGCTACACCTTC.

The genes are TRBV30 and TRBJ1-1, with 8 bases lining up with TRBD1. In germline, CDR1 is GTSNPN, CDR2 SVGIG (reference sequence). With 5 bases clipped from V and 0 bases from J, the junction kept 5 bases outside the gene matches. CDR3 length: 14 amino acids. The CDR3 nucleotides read TGTGCCTGGTCTACAGGGGGGATGAACACTGAAGCTTTCTTT. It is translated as CAWSTGGMNTEAFF.

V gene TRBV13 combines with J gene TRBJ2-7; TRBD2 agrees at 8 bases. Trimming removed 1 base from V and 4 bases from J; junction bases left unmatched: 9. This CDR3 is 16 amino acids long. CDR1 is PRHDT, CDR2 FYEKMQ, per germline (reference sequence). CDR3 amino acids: CASSLAATSVYYEQYF. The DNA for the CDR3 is TGTGCCAGCAGCTTAGCCGCGACTAGCGTTTATTACGAGCAGTACTTC.

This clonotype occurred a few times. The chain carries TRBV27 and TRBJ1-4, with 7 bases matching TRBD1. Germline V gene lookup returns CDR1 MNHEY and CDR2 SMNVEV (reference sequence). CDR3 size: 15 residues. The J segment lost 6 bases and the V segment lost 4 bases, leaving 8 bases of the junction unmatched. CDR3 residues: CASSYTGDEYEKLFF. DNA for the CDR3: TGTGCCAGCAGTTACACAGGGGATGAGTATGAAAAACTGTTTTTT.

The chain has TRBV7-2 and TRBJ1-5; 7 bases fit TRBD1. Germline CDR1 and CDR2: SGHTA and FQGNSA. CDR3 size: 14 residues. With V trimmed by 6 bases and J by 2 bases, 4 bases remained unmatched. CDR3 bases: TGTGCCAGCAGGACAGGGTCGGGCAATCAGCCCCAGCATTTT. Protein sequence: CASRTGSGNQPQHF. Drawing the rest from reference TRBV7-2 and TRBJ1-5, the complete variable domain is GAGVSQSPSNKVTEKGKDVELRCDPISGHTALYWYRQSLGQGLEFLIYFQGNSAPDKSGLPSDRFSAERTGGSVSTLTIQRTQQEDSAVYLCASRTGSGNQPQHFGDGTRLSIL.

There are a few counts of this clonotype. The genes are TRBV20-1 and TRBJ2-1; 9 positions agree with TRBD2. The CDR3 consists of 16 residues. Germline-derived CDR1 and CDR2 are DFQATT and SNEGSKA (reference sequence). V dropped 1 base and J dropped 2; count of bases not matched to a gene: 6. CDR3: CSARGDAGGAYNEQFF. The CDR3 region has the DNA TGCAGTGCTAGAGGGGATGCGGGAGGGGCCTACAATGAGCAGTTCTTC.

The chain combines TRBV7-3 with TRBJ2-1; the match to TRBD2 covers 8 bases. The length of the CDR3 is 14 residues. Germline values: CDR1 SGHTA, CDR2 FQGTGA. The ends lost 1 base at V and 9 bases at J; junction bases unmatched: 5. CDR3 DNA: TGTGCCAGCAGCTTAAGAGCGGGAGAAAGTGAGCAGTTCTTC. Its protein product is CASSLRAGESEQFF.

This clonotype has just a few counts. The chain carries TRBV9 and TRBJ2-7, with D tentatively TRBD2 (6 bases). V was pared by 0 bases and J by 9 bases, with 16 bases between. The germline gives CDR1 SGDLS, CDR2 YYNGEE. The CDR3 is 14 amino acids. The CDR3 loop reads CASSVESGPTRQYV. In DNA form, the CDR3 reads TGTGCCAGCAGCGTAGAAAGCGGGCCTACGAGGCAGTACGTC.

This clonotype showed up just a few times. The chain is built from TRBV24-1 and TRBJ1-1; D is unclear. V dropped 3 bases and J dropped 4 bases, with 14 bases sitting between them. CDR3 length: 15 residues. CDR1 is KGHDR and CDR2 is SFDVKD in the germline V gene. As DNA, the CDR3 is TGTGCCACCAGTGATGCTCAAGATACGGGCACTGAAGCTTTCTTT. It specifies CATSDAQDTGTEAFF.

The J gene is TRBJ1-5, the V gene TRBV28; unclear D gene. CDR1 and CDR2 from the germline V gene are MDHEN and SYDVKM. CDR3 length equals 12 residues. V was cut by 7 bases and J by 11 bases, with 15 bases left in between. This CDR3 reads CASTQERETQHF. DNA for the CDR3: TGTGCCAGCACCCAAGAAAGGGAGACCCAGCATTTT. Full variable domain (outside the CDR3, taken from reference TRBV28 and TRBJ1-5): DVKVTQSSRYLVKRTGEKVFLECVQDMDHENMFWYRQDPGLGLRLIYFSYDVKMKEKGDIPEGYSVSREKKERFSLILESASTNQTSMYLCASTQERETQHFGDGTRLSIL.